What follows are 22 T cell receptor beta chains derived from one specimen sequenced in a study of response to subunit inactivated influenza vaccine. TCRdb analysed the RT-PCR reads with MiXCR anew, one entry per CDR3 protein. The top ten hold roughly 10% of the sample, which has about 700,000 distinct CDR3 sequences, approximately 14% seen once. Sample: PBMCs from blood, taken about 13 days after vaccination. The origin of the receptors is a man aged 50-60 years who received an inactivated influenza vaccine.

This clonotype was counted once. Compared with germline, one end of the junction differs, possibly owing to a read error. The rearrangement joins TRBV20-1 to TRBJ2-3; 10 nucleotides match TRBD2. Germline V gene sequence: CDR1 DFQATT, CDR2 SNEGSKA (reference sequence). The CDR3 loop spans 17 amino acids. The CDR3 DNA reads as TGCTGTGCTAGAGTAATAGCGGGGGGACGTTACACAGATACGCAGTATTTT. Translated: CCARVIAGGRYTDTQYF.

This clonotype was picked up a small number of times. V gene TRBV4-3 combines with J gene TRBJ2-7, with 7 bases identical to TRBD1. The CDR3 totals 13 residues. Germline CDR1 reads LGHNA; CDR2 reads YSLEER. V shed 3 bases, J shed 2 bases, and the junction held 1 base outside the gene matches. The CDR3 is CASSHDRAYEQYF. CDR3 DNA: TGCGCCAGCAGCCACGACAGGGCCTACGAGCAGTACTTC.

This clonotype was counted many times. V and J are TRBV6-5 and TRBJ1-6; tentative D call: TRBD1 (6 bases). The CDR3 runs 14 residues. Trimming took off 10 bases at V and 9 bases at J, with 19 bases between the two ends. Per the germline V gene, CDR1 is MNHEY and CDR2 is SVGAGI. The CDR3 reads CATKLRQGFSPLHF. The CDR3 bases are TGTGCCACCAAACTCCGGCAGGGGTTTTCACCCCTCCACTTT.

This clonotype showed up many times. The rearrangement links TRBV10-3 to TRBJ2-5; 7 nucleotides line up with TRBD1. The CDR3 is 13 residues long. V lost 4 bases and J lost 6; bases outside the gene matches: 5. Germline CDR1 and CDR2: ENHRY and SYGVKD. The CDR3 nucleotides read TGTGCCATCAGTGTACAGGGGATGCAGACCCAGTACTTC. Translation gives CAISVQGMQTQYF.

The chain has TRBV9 and TRBJ2-1, with 9 bases matching TRBD1. CDR3 length: 15 amino acids. V was clipped by 3 bases and J by 8 bases; unmatched bases: 9. Germline V CDR1 and CDR2: SGDLS, YYNGEE. The CDR3: CASSETGGRADEQFF. CDR3 bases: TGTGCCAGCAGCGAGACAGGGGGTAGGGCGGATGAGCAGTTCTTC.

A few counts support this clonotype. The chain uses TRBV10-3 and TRBJ2-5, with TRBD1 identical over 7 bases. This CDR3 has 13 residues. After removal of 6 bases from V and 1 base from J, the junction contained 2 bases not matched to a gene. Germline assignment: CDR1 ENHRY and CDR2 SYGVKD. CDR3 residues: CAIRGTAQETQYF. CDR3 sequence (DNA): TGTGCCATCAGAGGGACAGCCCAAGAGACCCAGTACTTC.

This clonotype was observed a handful of times. The rearrangement joins TRBV11-1 to TRBJ2-7; D tentatively fits TRBD1 or TRBD2 (6 bases each). This CDR3 spans 14 amino acids. Trimming pared 5 bases from V and 4 bases from J, leaving 15 bases between. CDR1 is SGHAT, CDR2 FQDESV, per germline (reference sequence). The chain's CDR3 is CASSRMGGRYEQYF. DNA for the CDR3: TGTGCCAGCAGCCGTATGGGGGGCCGGTACGAGCAGTACTTC.

This clonotype came up a few times. The V and J genes are TRBV18 and TRBJ2-1; the match to TRBD1 covers 10 bases. V shed 5 bases, J shed 6 bases, and the junction held 4 bases outside the gene matches. The CDR3 has 14 amino acids. The V gene's germline CDR1 is KGHSH and CDR2 LQKENI. CDR3 in DNA: TGTGCCAGCTCAAAGGGACAGGGGATCAATGAGCAGTTCTTC. Amino acid sequence: CASSKGQGINEQFF.

In this sample, this clonotype turned up a few times. The rearrangement uses TRBV6-1 and TRBJ2-5, with TRBD2 matching 14 bases. The CDR3 contains 16 residues. Germline loops: CDR1 MNHNS, CDR2 SASEGT. Trimming removed 6 bases from V and 1 base from J; junction bases left unmatched: 4. CDR3 DNA: TGTGCCAGCAGCCGACTAGCGGGAGGGCTCCAAGAGACCCAGTACTTC. The encoded protein is CASSRLAGGLQETQYF.

This clonotype was picked up a small number of times. The gene calls are TRBV10-3 and TRBJ2-1; TRBD2 agrees at 14 bases. The CDR3 sequence is 15 residues long. Per germline, CDR1 ENHRY and CDR2 SYGVKD. The trim removed 10 bases at V and 4 bases at J, leaving 6 bases unmatched. For the CDR3, the DNA is TGTGCCACGGGCAGACTAGCGGGGGGGTACAATGAGCAGTTCTTC. This encodes CATGRLAGGYNEQFF.

This chain links TRBV7-3 with TRBJ2-3; D is ambiguous. Germline V gene sequence: CDR1 SGHTA, CDR2 FQGTGA. The V end lost 0 bases, the J end lost 5 bases, and 9 bases lay between the germline ends. There are 14 residues in the CDR3. CDR3 DNA sequence: TGTGCCAGCAGCTTAACAGGGCTCGGAGATACGCAGTATTTT. Protein sequence: CASSLTGLGDTQYF.

This rearrangement joins TRBV20-1 to TRBJ2-5; D may be TRBD2 (7 bases). The CDR3 is 15 amino acids. Germline loops: CDR1 DFQATT, CDR2 SNEGSKA (reference sequence). The V gene lost 3 bases and the J gene lost 4 bases, with 18 bases spanning the gap. In nucleotides, the CDR3 is TGCAGTGCTAGCGGCACCAGGGGAGGGGGAGAGACCCAGTACTTC. This encodes CSASGTRGGGETQYF.

The V and J genes are TRBV11-3 and TRBJ2-3, with D uncertain. CDR1 is SGHNT and CDR2 is YENEEA in the germline V gene. The CDR3 is made up of 14 amino acids. Trimming stripped 3 bases from V and 0 bases from J, with 7 bases between. The CDR3 here is CASSFDGSTDTQYF. CDR3 sequence (DNA): TGTGCCAGCAGCTTCGACGGGAGCACAGATACGCAGTATTTT.

This sequence joins TRBV5-8 and TRBJ2-7; 9 positions agree with TRBD2. This CDR3 has 16 amino acids. From germline, CDR1 is SGHTS and CDR2 YDEGEE. The V gene end was trimmed by 0 bases and the J gene end by 4 bases; junction bases not matched to a gene: 8. CDR3 protein: CASSLAWLAGSYEQYF. The CDR3 DNA reads as TGTGCCAGCAGCTTGGCCTGGCTAGCGGGATCTTACGAGCAGTACTTC.

This clonotype was detected a few times. The J gene is TRBJ2-3, the V gene TRBV20-1; TRBD2 is a possible D gene (6 bases). The CDR3 contains 14 residues. Germline CDR1 is DFQATT and CDR2 is SNEGSKA (reference sequence). The ends were cut back, 1 base at V and 0 bases at J, with 8 bases in the middle. CDR3 sequence (DNA): TGCAGTGCTAGAGTCGGAGGGAGCACAGATACGCAGTATTTT. This encodes CSARVGGSTDTQYF.

This clonotype was observed a handful of times. In nucleotides, the CDR3 is TGCGCCAGCAGTGAAATGGGCAGGGGTCAGCCCCAGCATTTT. This sequence encodes CASSEMGRGQPQHF. This sequence joins TRBV10-2 and TRBJ1-5, with D possibly TRBD1 on 6 matching bases. There are 14 residues in the CDR3. The ends were cut back, 3 bases at V and 6 bases at J, with 12 bases in the middle. CDR1 and CDR2 (germline): WSHSY, SAAADI.

This clonotype came up many times. This rearrangement joins TRBV12-3 or TRBV12-4 to TRBJ1-5, with 7 bases aligning to TRBD1. The CDR3 is made up of 13 amino acids. Losses at the gene ends were 6 bases for V and 4 bases for J; bases not matched to a gene: 3. CDR3: CASRGQSNQPQHF. In nucleotides, the CDR3 is TGTGCCAGCAGGGGACAGTCAAATCAGCCCCAGCATTTT.

The chain combines TRBV7-2 with TRBJ1-2, with a possible D match to TRBD1 (5 bases). Germline V CDR1 and CDR2: SGHTA, FQGNSA. CDR3 size: 14 residues. Trimming stripped 3 bases from V and 2 bases from J, with 10 bases between. CDR3 in amino acids: CASSFGAGNYGYTF. The CDR3 DNA sequence: TGTGCCAGCAGCTTCGGGGCAGGGAACTATGGCTACACCTTC.

This clonotype was recorded a few times. The chain has TRBV5-1 and TRBJ1-2, with D tentatively TRBD1 (6 bases). Trimming left V 2 bases short and J 7 bases short, with 15 bases between. CDR3 length: 14 residues. CDR1 SGHRS and CDR2 YFSETQ come from the germline V gene. CDR3 in amino acids: CASSFEGESSGYTF. As DNA, the CDR3 is TGCGCCAGCAGCTTTGAGGGGGAGAGTAGTGGCTACACCTTC. Variable domain in full (rest from reference TRBV5-1 and TRBJ1-2): KAGVTQTPRYLIKTRGQQVTLSCSPISGHRSVSWYQQTPGQGLQFLFEYFSETQRNKGNFPGRFSGRQFSNSRSEMNVSTLELGDSALYLCASSFEGESSGYTFGSGTRLTVV.

J is TRBJ1-5 and V is TRBV19; D not resolved. The ends were cut back, 5 bases at V and 5 bases at J, with 10 bases in the middle. The CDR3 runs 13 residues. Looked up from germline, CDR1 is LNHDA and CDR2 is SQIVND (reference sequence). The chain's CDR3 is CASSPNGDQPQHF. In nucleotides, the CDR3 is TGTGCCAGTAGTCCTAACGGTGATCAGCCCCAGCATTTT.

CDR3 nucleotides: TGCGCCAGCAGCTGGGACAGGGCTGAAAAACTGTTTTTT. Protein sequence: CASSWDRAEKLFF. V usage is TRBV5-1 and J usage is TRBJ1-4; 9 nucleotides agree with TRBD1. The CDR3 extends over 13 amino acids. Trimming at V came to 3 bases and at J to 7 bases, leaving 1 base not matched to a gene. Germline loops: CDR1 SGHRS, CDR2 YFSETQ.

This clonotype came up a few times. This chain links TRBV29-1 with TRBJ2-7, with D hard to call. The CDR3 consists of 11 residues. Trimming stripped 4 bases from V and 5 bases from J, with 9 bases between. The germline V gene encodes CDR1 SQVTM and CDR2 ANQGSEA. CDR3 residues: CSVVDLHEQYF. The CDR3 nucleotides are TGCAGCGTTGTGGACCTCCACGAGCAGTACTTC.